The 20 T cell receptor beta chains presented below share a single source sample, sequenced in a study of EBV T-cell therapy then PD-1 blockade in nasopharyngeal carcinoma. The treatment is: AdE1-LMPpoly-expanded autologous EBV-specific T-cell therapy followed by anti-PD-1 nivolumab. The protocol was immunoSEQ multiplex PCR, while the TCRdb copy is restricted to in-frame clones and leaves out a portion. The sample holds 22,000 or so clones, approximately 83% seen once. These receptors are not linked to any known antigen. The source material was CD8+ T cells from blood, sampled at day -245 from a patient whose treatment included autologous EBV-specific T cells and nivolumab. The source is a man between 40 and 49 years old with nasopharyngeal carcinoma.

A few counts support this clone. The CDR3 protein is CASSDATLLPTEAFF. CDR3 sequence (DNA): TGTGCCAGCAGTGATGCGACCCTACTTCCCACTGAAGCTTTCTTT. The rearrangement links TRBV27 to TRBJ1-1; D unresolved. With 5 bases removed from V and 4 bases from J, the gap between germline ends came to 17 bases. This CDR3 has 15 residues. Germline CDR1 MNHEY, CDR2 SMNVEV (reference sequence).

This clone is a singleton in its sample. This sequence joins TRBV15 and TRBJ1-1; D perhaps matches TRBD1 (5 bases). Germline V gives CDR1 LNHNV, CDR2 YYDKDF (reference sequence). Trimming took off 3 bases at V and 0 bases at J, with 5 bases between the two ends. The CDR3 sequence is 13 residues long. CDR3 sequence reads: CATSRGVNTEAFF. The CDR3 DNA follows: TGTGCCACCAGCAGGGGGGTGAACACTGAAGCTTTCTTT.

This chain joins TRBV7-6 and TRBJ1-3; D is undetermined. The germline CDR1 and CDR2 sequences are SGHVS and FNYEAQ. The length of the CDR3 is 14 residues. Between the trimmed V and J ends, which lost 4 bases and 2 bases, there was a span of 9 bases. CDR3 DNA: TGTGCCAGCAGCTCAGCGGGCACTGGAAACACCATATATTTT. Its translation is CASSSAGTGNTIYF.

The chain employs TRBV10-3 and TRBJ2-7; D remains ambiguous. CDR1 and CDR2 from the germline V gene are ENHRY and SYGVKD. This CDR3 is 14 amino acids long. V gave up 0 bases and J gave up 2 bases, with 8 bases separating them. The CDR3 DNA reads as TGTGCCATCAGTGAGTCCAGGCAAACCTACGAGCAGTACTTC. It is translated as CAISESRQTYEQYF.

The chain uses TRBV5-6 and TRBJ1-2; unclear D gene. V shed 4 bases and J shed 5 bases, with 18 bases lying between them. Germline V gene sequence: CDR1 SGHDT, CDR2 YYEEEE. CDR3 length equals 15 residues. CDR3 in DNA: TGTGCCAGCAGCCCCCTGACCTTTGGCCTATATGGCTACACCTTC. Protein: CASSPLTFGLYGYTF.

The J gene is TRBJ1-1, the V gene TRBV15, with 8 bases lining up with TRBD1. The CDR3 is 12 residues long. Germline V gene lookup returns CDR1 LNHNV and CDR2 YYDKDF (reference sequence). Trimming removed 4 bases from V and 8 bases from J; junction bases left unmatched: 3. CDR3 DNA sequence: TGTGCCACCAGCAACGCAGGGGGCGAAGCTTTCTTT. Translation: CATSNAGGEAFF.

The V and J genes are TRBV28 and TRBJ1-5, with no clear D. The CDR3 has 12 residues. The V and J ends lost 1 base and 7 bases respectively, with 5 bases between them. Germline V gives CDR1 MDHEN, CDR2 SYDVKM. CDR3 residues: CASSLFGQPQHF. The CDR3 nucleotides are TGTGCCAGCAGTTTATTTGGACAGCCCCAGCATTTT.

Ten or more counts support this clone. This specimen includes other DNA sequences encoding the same CDR3. V gene TRBV6-5 combines with J gene TRBJ1-2; tentatively, D is TRBD1 (6 bases). Per the germline V gene, CDR1 is MNHEY and CDR2 is SVGAGI. V was pared by 4 bases and J by 5 bases, with 14 bases between. The CDR3 spans 14 residues. Written as DNA, the CDR3 is TGTGCCAGCAGTTTCCAAGGGGGAAGATATGGCTACACCTTC. It translates to CASSFQGGRYGYTF.

The chain's CDR3 is CASSYGAGATGELFF. The CDR3 nucleotides are TGCGCCAGCAGCTACGGGGCGGGGGCGACCGGGGAGCTGTTTTTT. The V call is TRBV5-1, the J call TRBJ2-2; D perhaps matches TRBD2 (7 bases). Looked up from germline, CDR1 is SGHRS and CDR2 is YFSETQ. With 3 bases removed from V and 5 bases from J, the gap between germline ends came to 14 bases. The CDR3 runs to 15 residues.

The V gene is TRBV7-8, the J gene TRBJ2-7; TRBD1 aligns across 11 bases. V lost 3 bases and J lost 3; bases outside the gene matches: 7. The CDR3 contains 16 residues. CDR1 is SGHVS and CDR2 is FQNEAQ in the germline V gene. CDR3 sequence: CASSFPGQGANYEQYF. CDR3 coding DNA: TGTGCCAGCAGCTTTCCCGGACAGGGGGCGAACTACGAGCAGTACTTC.

The CDR3 region is CASSEVGLSLTDTQYF. DNA for the CDR3: TGTGCCAGCAGTGAAGTTGGGCTCTCCTTAACAGATACGCAGTATTTT. The chain recombines TRBV2 with TRBJ2-3; D not certain. The CDR3 contains 16 residues. V was trimmed by 1 base and J by 3 bases, leaving 14 bases between them. Per the germline V gene, CDR1 is SNHLY and CDR2 is FYNNEI.

This rearrangement joins TRBV7-2 to TRBJ1-5; TRBD1 might be the D (5 bases). Per germline, CDR1 SGHTA and CDR2 FQGNSA. CDR3 length equals 15 residues. V was trimmed by 5 bases and J by 5 bases, leaving 16 bases between them. The CDR3 DNA reads as TGTGCCAGCAGCCTCGGGAGGGGTAAGGATCAGCCCCAGCATTTT. Residues: CASSLGRGKDQPQHF. The entire variable domain, with the rest obtained from reference TRBV7-2 and TRBJ1-5, is as follows: GAGVSQSPSNKVTEKGKDVELRCDPISGHTALYWYRQSLGQGLEFLIYFQGNSAPDKSGLPSDRFSAERTGGSVSTLTIQRTQQEDSAVYLCASSLGRGKDQPQHFGDGTRLSIL.

The chain employs TRBV10-1 and TRBJ1-4; maybe TRBD1 (5 bases). Trimming cost V 1 base and J 3 bases, with 9 bases left between them. The V gene's germline CDR1 is WNHNN and CDR2 SYGVQD (reference sequence). The length of the CDR3 is 15 residues. CDR3 sequence (DNA): TGCGCCAGCAGTGAGTTCAAGACAGCTAATGAAAAACTGTTTTTT. It yields the protein CASSEFKTANEKLFF.

This chain links TRBV4-1 with TRBJ1-5; D perhaps matches TRBD1 (5 bases). CDR1 MGHRA and CDR2 YSYEKL come from the germline V gene. The CDR3 is 19 residues long. Trimming removed 0 bases from V and 3 bases from J, with 21 bases in between. CDR3 sequence: CASSQEYGRVFEHNQPQHF. As DNA, the CDR3 is TGCGCCAGCAGCCAAGAATACGGCAGGGTGTTCGAACACAATCAGCCCCAGCATTTT.

The rearrangement links TRBV7-9 to TRBJ2-1; the match to TRBD2 covers 9 bases. Trimming at V came to 5 bases and at J to 3 bases, leaving 8 bases not matched to a gene. The CDR3 extends over 16 amino acids. Germline V gene sequence: CDR1 SEHNR, CDR2 FQNEAQ (reference sequence). CDR3 protein: CASSPLAGRIYNEQFF. In DNA form, the CDR3 reads TGTGCCAGCAGCCCTCTAGCGGGGAGGATCTACAATGAGCAGTTCTTC.

This clone was seen a handful of times. The V gene is TRBV15, the J gene TRBJ1-5; 7 nucleotides match TRBD1. From germline, CDR1 is LNHNV and CDR2 YYDKDF (reference sequence). This CDR3 is built from 14 residues. J was trimmed by 6 bases and V by 5 bases; bases with no gene match: 7. The CDR3 here is CATSSTGVGQPQHF. The DNA for the CDR3 is TGTGCCACCAGCTCTACAGGGGTCGGTCAGCCCCAGCATTTT.

The gene calls are TRBV4-3 and TRBJ2-2; D ambiguous. The CDR3 totals 14 residues. Germline values: CDR1 LGHNA, CDR2 YSLEER. V lost 1 base to trimming and J lost 9 bases, with 12 bases between them. Here the CDR3 reads CASSQVAGWRELFF. The CDR3 DNA reads as TGCGCCAGCAGCCAAGTTGCAGGTTGGCGGGAGCTGTTTTTT.

This clone was detected only once. The chain uses TRBV7-2 and TRBJ2-4; D may correspond to TRBD1 or TRBD2 (5 bases each). CDR1 SGHTA and CDR2 FQGNSA come from the germline V gene. The germline V and J ends were trimmed by 8 bases and 4 bases, with 12 bases remaining between them. The CDR3 consists of 13 residues. The CDR3 bases are TGTGCCAGCCGAGCTTGGGGGAAAAACATTCAGTACTTC. It encodes CASRAWGKNIQYF.

J is TRBJ2-1 and V is TRBV2; D may be TRBD1 (5 bases). Germline V gives CDR1 SNHLY, CDR2 FYNNEI. The CDR3 totals 10 residues. V was clipped by 10 bases and J by 7 bases, with 8 bases between them. The CDR3, as DNA: TGTGCCACCCAGGGAAATGAGCAGTTCTTC. Translated: CATQGNEQFF. Looking up the rest from reference TRBV2 and TRBJ2-1 gives the full variable domain: EPEVTQTPSHQVTQMGQEVILRCVPISNHLYFYWYRQILGQKVEFLVSFYNNEISEKSEIFDDQFSVERPDGSNFTLKIRSTKLEDSAMYFCATQGNEQFFGPGTRLTVL.

V usage is TRBV4-3 and J usage is TRBJ2-7, with 9 bases that match TRBD2. Germline V gene lookup returns CDR1 LGHNA and CDR2 YSLEER. This CDR3 spans 15 amino acids. V lost 2 bases and J lost 1; bases outside the gene matches: 3. The CDR3 nucleotides read TGCGCCAGCAGCCAAAGGGGACTAGCATCCTACGAGCAGTACTTC. Residues: CASSQRGLASYEQYF.